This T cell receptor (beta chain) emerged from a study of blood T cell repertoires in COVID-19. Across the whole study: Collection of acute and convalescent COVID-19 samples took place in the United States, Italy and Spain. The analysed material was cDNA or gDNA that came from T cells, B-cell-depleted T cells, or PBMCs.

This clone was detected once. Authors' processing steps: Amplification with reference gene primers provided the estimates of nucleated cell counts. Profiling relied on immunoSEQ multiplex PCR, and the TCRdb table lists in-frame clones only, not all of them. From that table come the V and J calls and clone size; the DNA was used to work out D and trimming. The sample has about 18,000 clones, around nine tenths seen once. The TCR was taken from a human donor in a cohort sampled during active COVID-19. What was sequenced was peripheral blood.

The CDR3: CASRTREGGTEAFF. The CDR3 DNA sequence: TGTGCCAGCAGGACCCGGGAAGGAGGGACTGAAGCTTTCTTT. The chain joins TRBV28 to TRBJ1-1; D remains unclear. The CDR3 loop spans 14 amino acids. CDR1 is MDHEN and CDR2 is SYDVKM in the germline V gene. The V end was cut by 6 bases, the J end by 5 bases, with 16 bases between.